This entry lists 30 T cell receptor beta chains sequenced from one sample in a study of blood T cell repertoires in COVID-19. TCRdb's copy holds only in-frame clones and misses some; the assay was immunoSEQ multiplex PCR. Of 150,000 to 200,000 clones in the sample, approximately 85% were seen once. Sequenced material: peripheral blood. The origin of the receptors is a woman aged 60-70 years with acute or convalescent COVID-19.

The chain uses TRBV7-2 and TRBJ1-2, with TRBD1 matching 8 bases. V trimming: 5 bases; J trimming: 6 bases; junction bases outside the gene matches: 14. The CDR3 covers 16 residues. Germline CDR1 SGHTA, CDR2 FQGNSA. The CDR3 DNA follows: TGTGCCAGCAGCATCCTAGGCGGACAGGGTACACATGGCTACACCTTC. Its protein is CASSILGGQGTHGYTF.

This chain joins TRBV5-1 and TRBJ2-1; 7 nucleotides line up with TRBD2. The CDR3 is 13 amino acids. V shed 1 base, J shed 7 bases, and the junction held 2 bases outside the gene matches. Germline CDR1 reads SGHRS; CDR2 reads YFSETQ. The CDR3 region is CASSLTSVNEQFF. CDR3 nucleotides: TGCGCCAGCAGCTTGACTAGCGTTAATGAGCAGTTCTTC.

This chain joins TRBV19 and TRBJ1-5; possibly TRBD1 for D (6 bases). In germline, CDR1 is LNHDA, CDR2 SQIVND (reference sequence). V gave up 5 bases and J gave up 2 bases, with 10 bases separating them. The CDR3 extends over 14 amino acids. CDR3 in amino acids: CASSRAGGNQPQHF. In nucleotides, the CDR3 is TGTGCCAGTAGTCGTGCAGGGGGCAATCAGCCCCAGCATTTT.

This chain uses TRBV29-1 with TRBJ1-1; 7 nucleotides line up with TRBD1. The CDR3 is 13 amino acids. J lost 3 bases, V lost 6 bases, and 7 bases had no gene match. Germline V gene lookup returns CDR1 SQVTM and CDR2 ANQGSEA. CDR3 bases: TGCAGCGTACGAGACAGGGCCGACACTGAAGCTTTCTTT. This gives the protein CSVRDRADTEAFF.

This clone was observed once. This CDR3 reads CASSLDHRVGKLFF. CDR3 DNA: TGTGCCAGCAGCTTAGATCACAGGGTAGGAAAACTGTTTTTT. The genes are TRBV11-2 and TRBJ1-4; D might be TRBD1 (6 bases). In germline, CDR1 is SGHAT, CDR2 FQNNGV. V was shortened by 0 bases and J by 10 bases, with 12 bases between the two germline ends. The CDR3 length is 14 residues.

In this sample, this clone turned up once. The genes are TRBV5-1 and TRBJ2-7, with 8 bases aligning to TRBD1. Germline assignment: CDR1 SGHRS and CDR2 YFSETQ. The V and J ends lost 2 bases and 4 bases, in that order; junction bases with no gene match: 5. CDR3 length: 14 residues. This chain's CDR3 is CASSFGTGGYEQYF. In DNA form, the CDR3 reads TGCGCCAGCAGCTTCGGCACAGGGGGATACGAGCAGTACTTC.

The chain joins TRBV19 to TRBJ2-3, with D possibly matching TRBD1 (5 bases). The germline CDR1 and CDR2 sequences are LNHDA and SQIVND (reference sequence). Trimming shortened V by 3 bases and J by 2 bases, and 12 bases separated the two germline ends. The CDR3 has 15 amino acids. CDR3 sequence reads: CASSIALGATDTQYF. CDR3 sequence (DNA): TGTGCCAGTAGTATTGCCTTAGGGGCCACAGATACGCAGTATTTT. The complete variable domain, with remaining parts taken from reference TRBV19 and TRBJ2-3, reads DGGITQSPKYLFRKEGQNVTLSCEQNLNHDAMYWYRQDPGQGLRLIYYSQIVNDFQKGDIAEGYSVSREKKESFPLTVTSAQKNPTAFYLCASSIALGATDTQYFGPGTRLTVL.

The genes are TRBV7-6 and TRBJ2-7; D is possibly TRBD2 (6 bases). Trimming cost V 0 bases and J 2 bases, with 8 bases left between them. The CDR3 spans 14 residues. The V gene's germline CDR1 is SGHVS and CDR2 FNYEAQ. The CDR3 nucleotides are TGTGCCAGCAGCTTAGCGGGAGGCACCTACGAGCAGTACTTC. This codes for CASSLAGGTYEQYF.

The CDR3 coding sequence is TGCGCCAGCAGTTCAGGAGGAGGTTTCAACACTGAAGCTTTCTTT. Its translation: CASSSGGGFNTEAFF. The chain is built from TRBV5-1 and TRBJ1-1; D is ambiguous. Germline assignment: CDR1 SGHRS and CDR2 YFSETQ. The V gene lost 5 bases and the J gene lost 2 bases, with 16 bases spanning the gap. The CDR3 totals 15 residues.

The chain uses TRBV5-3 and TRBJ2-7; 16 bases fit TRBD2. TRBV5-3 is assigned to the ORF class and has an uncertain function. The CDR3 is made up of 16 amino acids. The V gene end was trimmed by 5 bases and the J gene end by 5 bases; junction bases not matched to a gene: 7. This CDR3 reads CARSHGTSGRANEQYV. The CDR3 DNA reads TGTGCCAGAAGTCACGGGACTAGCGGGAGGGCAAACGAGCAGTACGTC.

This clone turned up a few times. This rearrangement joins TRBV3-1 (or the pseudogene TRBV3-2) to TRBJ1-2, with 8 nucleotides matching TRBD1. CDR3 length: 13 amino acids. CDR1 and CDR2 from the germline V gene are LGHDT and YNNKEL (reference sequence). V dropped 4 bases and J dropped 2; count of bases not matched to a gene: 0. CDR3 nucleotide sequence: TGTGCCAGCAGCCCAGGGGGCAACTATGGCTACACCTTC. It translates to CASSPGGNYGYTF.

The chain is built from TRBV3-1 (or the pseudogene TRBV3-2) and TRBJ2-3, with D perhaps TRBD2 (6 bases). In germline, CDR1 is LGHDT, CDR2 YNNKEL (reference sequence). CDR3 length: 17 amino acids. Trimming cost V 3 bases and J 0 bases, with 16 bases left between them. The CDR3 loop reads CASSQPYGSGSTDTQYF. CDR3 bases: TGTGCCAGCAGCCAGCCCTACGGTAGCGGAAGCACAGATACGCAGTATTTT.

Many counts were recorded for this clone. This chain uses TRBV7-2 with TRBJ2-1; no clear D gene. The CDR3 runs 13 residues. Germline CDR1 is SGHTA and CDR2 is FQGNSA. With 2 bases removed from V and 4 bases from J, the gap between germline ends came to 6 bases. The CDR3 bases are TGTGCCAGCAGCTTACAACTTTACAATGAGCAGTTCTTC. Translated: CASSLQLYNEQFF.

This clone was seen a handful of times. V and J are TRBV3-1 (or the pseudogene TRBV3-2) and TRBJ2-2; a weak D match, TRBD1 (5 bases). The V end lost 3 bases, the J end lost 6 bases, and 11 bases lay between the germline ends. The CDR3 sequence is 14 residues long. Per the germline V gene, CDR1 is LGHDT and CDR2 is YNNKEL (reference sequence). The DNA for the CDR3 is TGTGCCAGCAGCCAGATCGCAGGGTCCGGGGAGCTGTTTTTT. This encodes CASSQIAGSGELFF.

This clone was detected once. The rearrangement joins TRBV27 to TRBJ1-4, with 7 bases identical to TRBD1. The CDR3 contains 15 residues. V lost 5 bases and J lost 8; bases outside the gene matches: 11. Germline values: CDR1 MNHEY, CDR2 SMNVEV (reference sequence). This chain's CDR3 is CASSPWTGQEEKLFF. In nucleotides, the CDR3 is TGTGCCAGCAGTCCCTGGACAGGCCAGGAGGAAAAACTGTTTTTT.

The chain links TRBV7-9 to TRBJ2-1; D might be TRBD2 (5 bases). V was pared by 1 base and J by 8 bases, with 21 bases between. Germline V CDR1 and CDR2: SEHNR, FQNEAQ (reference sequence). There are 17 residues in the CDR3. This CDR3 is CASSLGAAGPPAHEQFF. The CDR3 region has the DNA TGTGCCAGCAGCTTAGGTGCGGCGGGTCCCCCCGCCCATGAGCAGTTCTTC.

The chain is built from TRBV27 and TRBJ2-7, with D perhaps TRBD2 (6 bases). The ends were cut back, 0 bases at V and 6 bases at J, with 27 bases in the middle. The CDR3 has 19 amino acids. Germline CDR1 is MNHEY and CDR2 is SMNVEV (reference sequence). The DNA of the CDR3 is TGTGCCAGCAGTTTATCATGTGGCCCGGGGGTGTCCCTTTGGGGCGAGCAGTACGTC. Translated, it gives CASSLSCGPGVSLWGEQYV.

The chain recombines TRBV19 with TRBJ1-1; weak D call: TRBD1 (6 bases). The CDR3 is 14 residues long. Germline values: CDR1 LNHDA, CDR2 SQIVND (reference sequence). V shed 3 bases and J shed 10 bases, with 18 bases lying between them. The CDR3 DNA reads TGTGCCAGTAGTATTTCACAGGGACGTTTTGGAGCTTTCTTT. Encoded protein: CASSISQGRFGAFF.

The J gene is TRBJ1-1, the V gene TRBV3-1 (or the pseudogene TRBV3-2); 8 bases agree with TRBD1. From germline, CDR1 is LGHDT and CDR2 YNNKEL (reference sequence). This CDR3 contains 17 residues. V lost 6 bases, J lost 3 bases, and 15 bases stayed unmatched. CDR3 protein: CASRSSRGRGSDTEAFF. In DNA form, the CDR3 reads TGTGCCAGCAGAAGCAGCAGGGGGCGAGGTTCTGACACTGAAGCTTTCTTT.

This rearrangement joins TRBV6-1 to TRBJ1-5, with 7 bases fitting TRBD1. Losses at the gene ends were 3 bases for V and 3 bases for J; bases not matched to a gene: 5. Per the germline V gene, CDR1 is MNHNS and CDR2 is SASEGT. CDR3 length: 15 amino acids. The CDR3 sequence: CASSERGPNNQPQHF. CDR3 bases: TGTGCCAGCAGTGAGAGGGGGCCTAACAATCAGCCCCAGCATTTT.

Here the CDR3 DNA reads TGTGCCAGCAGCTCCGGACAGCAAAACTTCTATGGCTACACCTTC. Encoded protein: CASSSGQQNFYGYTF. The chain recombines TRBV5-4 with TRBJ1-2; D is possibly TRBD1 (6 bases). Trimming shortened V by 3 bases and J by 4 bases, and 16 bases separated the two germline ends. The CDR3 is 15 amino acids. The germline CDR1 and CDR2 sequences are SGHNT and YYREEE (reference sequence).

This chain links TRBV19 with TRBJ2-1, with 8 positions matching TRBD2. The V and J ends lost 1 base and 10 bases, in that order; junction bases with no gene match: 12. Germline V gives CDR1 LNHDA, CDR2 SQIVND (reference sequence). CDR3 size: 16 residues. The DNA of the CDR3 is TGTGCCAGTAGTATAGTCGGGATAGCGGGAAGAGACGAGCAGTTCTTC. It encodes CASSIVGIAGRDEQFF.

This clone was observed a few times. The chain carries TRBV6-4 and TRBJ2-7; possible D gene TRBD1, 5 bases. Germline CDR1 and CDR2: MRHNA and SNTAGT. The CDR3 has 15 amino acids. The germline V and J ends were trimmed by 7 bases and 0 bases, with 16 bases remaining between them. CDR3 DNA: TGTGCCAGCACCGTAGGGGCGGATAGCTCCTACGAGCAGTACGTC. It codes for CASTVGADSSYEQYV.

The V and J genes are TRBV5-1 and TRBJ1-1; TRBD1 might be the D (6 bases). The V end was cut by 0 bases, the J end by 4 bases, with 7 bases between. Germline loops: CDR1 SGHRS, CDR2 YFSETQ. The CDR3 covers 13 residues. The CDR3 bases are TGCGCCAGCAGCTTGGCAGGGGCCACTGAAGCTTTCTTT. Amino acids: CASSLAGATEAFF.

The J gene is TRBJ1-4, the V gene TRBV3-1 (or the pseudogene TRBV3-2); maybe TRBD1 (6 bases). The CDR3 extends over 16 amino acids. Germline V gene data show CDR1 as LGHDT and CDR2 as YNNKEL (reference sequence). V lost 0 bases and J lost 5, with 13 bases in between. The CDR3 spells CASSQDMGGGNEKLFF. Here the CDR3 DNA reads TGTGCCAGCAGCCAAGATATGGGCGGGGGCAATGAAAAACTGTTTTTT.

The genes are TRBV27 and TRBJ1-5; D is possibly TRBD1 (5 bases). The CDR3 consists of 13 residues. The germline V and J ends were trimmed by 3 bases and 9 bases, with 12 bases remaining between them. The germline gives CDR1 MNHEY, CDR2 SMNVEV (reference sequence). The CDR3 DNA reads as TGTGCCAGCAGTTTCCAGGCCGGGGGGCCCCAGCATTTT. Protein product: CASSFQAGGPQHF.

The CDR3 loop reads CATSDSLFNQPQHF. Written as DNA, the CDR3 is TGTGCCACCAGTGATTCTTTGTTCAATCAGCCCCAGCATTTT. V gene TRBV24-1 combines with J gene TRBJ1-5; D not resolved. Trimming removed 2 bases from V and 3 bases from J, with 7 bases in between. CDR1 is KGHDR, CDR2 SFDVKD, per germline. The CDR3 runs to 14 residues.

The genes are TRBV2 and TRBJ1-5; perhaps TRBD1 as D (5 bases). This CDR3 contains 14 residues. Germline CDR1 is SNHLY and CDR2 is FYNNEI. The V end was cut by 3 bases, the J end by 6 bases, with 12 bases between. CDR3 DNA: TGTGCCAGCAGTGATCAGGGAATAAGTCAGCCCCAGCATTTT. It encodes CASSDQGISQPQHF.

The J gene is TRBJ1-2, the V gene TRBV6-6; tentative D call: TRBD1 (5 bases). This CDR3 spans 13 amino acids. The V gene's germline CDR1 is MNHNY and CDR2 SVGAGI (reference sequence). Trimming left V 7 bases short and J 4 bases short, with 13 bases between. The CDR3 sequence is CASNIGQAYGYTF. DNA of the CDR3: TGTGCCAGCAATATCGGACAAGCCTATGGCTACACCTTC.

This clone was detected ten times or more. The chain recombines TRBV19 with TRBJ1-2; TRBD1 matches 7 bases. This CDR3 is 14 amino acids long. Germline V gene lookup returns CDR1 LNHDA and CDR2 SQIVND (reference sequence). J was trimmed by 8 bases and V by 5 bases; bases with no gene match: 11. The chain's CDR3 is CASSSSRGRGGYTF. The CDR3, as DNA: TGTGCCAGTAGTTCATCGAGGGGGCGGGGAGGCTACACCTTC.